This TCR beta chain was found in a study of cytotoxic CD8 clonotypes in ibrutinib-treated CLL (dated by TCRdb to the early 2020s). About the study as a whole: The cohort was composed of about 10 relapsed/refractory and roughly 14 treatment-naive patients; IGHV unmutated status was identified in around 17 patients. Every remission and progressive disease sample was obtained while ibrutinib was still being received by the patients. Longitudinal samples were obtainable from about 30% of the roughly 86 participants in the trial. Samples at response were collected after a median of roughly twelve months of treatment, with a range of 6 to 36 months. Partial responses were observed in roughly 25 patients and complete responses in 2; after a median follow-up of about 69 months, remission was maintained in roughly 14 patients and progression was observed in about twelve. Cryopreserved peripheral blood mononuclear cells were collected before treatment, at response, and at either disease progression or sustained remission. On average, each sample had some 260,000 productive templates and around 100,000 productive rearrangements.

Each clonotype received, on average, 10x coverage in deep resolution sequencing performed on a MiSeq, where the target depth lay between 1 in 1 million and 1 in 200,000 T cells. TCR beta libraries were generated with the immunoSEQ hsTCRB Kit. Turning to the authors' computational methods: ImmunoSEQ Data Assistant and ImmunoSEQ Analyzer were used for data analysis, and V, D and J genes were assigned according to IMGT definitions. Clonality was computed as one minus normalized Shannon entropy of productive rearrangement frequencies, ranging from 0 to 1. Public clonotype analysis was restricted to overrepresented clonotypes comprising at least 0.05% of each patient's repertoire. Approximately 14 age-matched healthy donor repertoires from immuneACCESS served as clonality controls. TCRdb's version of the immuneACCESS table is confined to in-frame rearrangements and falls short of the full clone set. An unresolved V gene accounts for under half of the shortfall where checked; the remainder is of unknown origin. Clonal size and the V and J genes are those of that table, whereas D and trimming came from the DNA. This sample lists about 330,000 clones; 60% to 80% were detected once. The ten largest clones add up to roughly 6.8% of the sample.

Roughly 1.8 micrograms of genomic DNA were extracted from cryopreserved PBMCs for TCR beta library preparation. Longitudinal blood samples from CLL patients receiving ibrutinib monotherapy were subjected to high-throughput TCR beta sequencing. Patients were enrolled in a phase 2 open-label single-center ibrutinib monotherapy trial. From the cysteine up to the phenylalanine, the CDR3 has a length of 12 residues. Of all the DNA, just the CDR3 is kept, 36 bases in frame from base 1. Based on the germline V gene, the CDR1 and CDR2 sequences are SNHLY and FYNNEI. V and J are truncated by 6 bases and 9 bases respectively, leaving an intervening sequence of 9 bases. Comments on this clone: No antigen is known for it. Per-base qualities were not stored, and no clone one base away is much larger.

Beyond this particular receptor, the publication reports: Baseline clonality exceeded that of age-matched healthy donors and correlated strongly with circulating CD8+ T-cell counts. Clonality rose at ibrutinib response, remained stable during sustained remission, and dropped back toward baseline at progression. Public clonotypes were rare and either shrank or stayed stable during treatment, and the rise in clonality at ibrutinib response reflected expansion of private clonotypes. Sampling times were not matched between sustained-remission and progressing patients, and lymph node repertoires were not studied.

The receptor comes from a human donor with chronic lymphocytic leukemia. This chain is built from TRBV2 and TRBJ1-6; the D gene lacks a confident call. This material consisted of PBMCs, taken after 36 months of ibrutinib treatment. The DNA sequence is given as TGTGCCAGCAGAGTTAGAGGTTCACCCCTCCACTTT. The translation is CASRVRGSPLHF.